The 28 T cell receptor beta chains below were found in one sample sequenced in a study of cytomegalovirus exposure and HLA in healthy donors. 13 Jbeta primers and 60 Vbeta primers were used for the PCR. TCRdb's table, derived via immunoSEQ multiplex PCR, lists solely in-frame clones and lacks some. The sample shows 150,000 or so clones, 75% to 90% of them seen only once. Sequenced: PBMCs. These receptors all stem from a man younger than 35 in good health and CMV-seropositive.

As DNA, the CDR3 is TGTGCCAGCTCACCCCCCGGGACAGGGGGCGTTTGGAATAATGAAAAACTGTTTTTT. Translated: CASSPPGTGGVWNNEKLFF. This sequence joins TRBV18 and TRBJ1-4; TRBD1 matches 12 bases. Germline lookup yields CDR1 KGHSH and CDR2 LQKENI. V was clipped by 3 bases and J by 4 bases; unmatched bases: 12. The CDR3 runs 19 residues.

V gene TRBV6-6 combines with J gene TRBJ2-3; D remains ambiguous. V was cut by 8 bases and J by 0 bases, with 15 bases left in between. Germline V gives CDR1 MNHNY, CDR2 SVGAGI (reference sequence). This CDR3 contains 15 residues. CDR3 bases: TGTGCCAGCGCCTACATAGCCACTAGCACAGATACGCAGTATTTT. This sequence encodes CASAYIATSTDTQYF.

This clone was observed a single time. J is TRBJ1-2 and V is TRBV14, with D possibly being TRBD1 (5 bases). Deletions cut 2 bases from V and 1 base from J, with 11 bases between. Germline assignment: CDR1 SGHDN and CDR2 FVKESK. This CDR3 is built from 15 residues. In DNA form, the CDR3 reads TGTGCCAGCAGCCAAATTCCAGGGAATAACTATGGCTACACCTTC. Protein sequence: CASSQIPGNNYGYTF.

The chain recombines TRBV7-8 with TRBJ1-1; D call uncertain. CDR1 SGHVS and CDR2 FQNEAQ come from the germline V gene. The CDR3 consists of 15 residues. V was clipped by 1 base and J by 7 bases, with 16 bases between them. Written as DNA, the CDR3 is TGTGCCAGCAGCTTAGTTGGGCGCCTTGGAGGTGAAGCTTTCTTT. As protein: CASSLVGRLGGEAFF.

The genes are TRBV29-1 and TRBJ2-7; 7 bases are a match to TRBD1. The CDR3 sequence is 15 residues long. V shed 5 bases, J shed 0 bases, and the junction held 10 bases outside the gene matches. The germline CDR1 and CDR2 sequences are SQVTM and ANQGSEA. The chain's CDR3 is CSVTWARDSSYEQYF. The CDR3 DNA follows: TGCAGCGTTACGTGGGCTAGGGACAGCTCCTACGAGCAGTACTTC.

This clone was counted a few times. V is TRBV6-5 and J is TRBJ1-5; no firm D call. V gave up 0 bases and J gave up 4 bases, with 10 bases separating them. Germline CDR1 reads MNHEY; CDR2 reads SVGAGI. The CDR3 totals 15 residues. The CDR3 coding sequence is TGTGCCAGCAGTTACTCGAGATCGATGAATCAGCCCCAGCATTTT. As protein: CASSYSRSMNQPQHF.

The genes are TRBV7-6 and TRBJ1-1, with D tentatively TRBD1 (6 bases). V was trimmed by 4 bases and J by 2 bases, leaving 20 bases between them. This CDR3 has 17 amino acids. Germline V gives CDR1 SGHVS, CDR2 FNYEAQ. CDR3 loop: CASSSSHRVSQNTEAFF. CDR3 sequence (DNA): TGTGCCAGCAGCTCAAGCCACAGGGTTTCGCAAAACACTGAAGCTTTCTTT.

The chain carries TRBV5-1 and TRBJ2-5; 13 bases agree with TRBD2. CDR3 length: 15 amino acids. After removal of 4 bases from V and 11 bases from J, the junction contained 11 bases not matched to a gene. CDR1 SGHRS and CDR2 YFSETQ come from the germline V gene. This CDR3 is CASSGTGTSGVEQYF. CDR3 bases: TGCGCCAGCAGCGGGACCGGGACTAGCGGGGTGGAGCAGTACTTC.

The CDR3 sequence: CASSAQATGNTIYF. The CDR3 DNA sequence: TGTGCCAGCAGTGCACAGGCTACCGGAAACACCATATATTTT. The gene calls are TRBV6-1 and TRBJ1-3; TRBD1 might be the D (5 bases). The CDR3 is 14 amino acids. With 4 bases removed from V and 4 bases from J, the gap between germline ends came to 11 bases. CDR1 is MNHNS, CDR2 SASEGT, per germline.

The rearrangement joins TRBV5-6 to TRBJ2-7; unclear D gene. V lost 0 bases, J lost 2 bases, and 3 bases lay in between. The CDR3 covers 12 residues. Germline CDR1 is SGHDT and CDR2 is YYEEEE. For the CDR3, the DNA is TGTGCCAGCAGCTTGGGTACCTACGAGCAGTACTTC. The encoded protein is CASSLGTYEQYF. Variable domain in full (rest from reference TRBV5-6 and TRBJ2-7): DAGVTQSPTHLIKTRGQQVTLRCSPKSGHDTVSWYQQALGQGPQFIFQYYEEEERQRGNFPDRFSGHQFPNYSSELNVNALLLGDSALYLCASSLGTYEQYFGPGTRLTVT.

This clone was recorded only once. Germline is not matched at one junction end, which may reflect a read error. V usage is TRBV6-1 and J usage is TRBJ2-1; 8 bases are a match to TRBD1. The CDR3 is made up of 13 amino acids. Germline-derived CDR1 and CDR2 are MNHNS and SASEGT. The CDR3 nucleotides read TGTGTCAGCAGGACGGGGACAGGCAATGAGCAGTTCTTC. As protein: CVSRTGTGNEQFF.

The V and J genes are TRBV6-5 and TRBJ1-3; 8 bases are a match to TRBD1. V shed 3 bases, J shed 0 bases, and the junction held 1 base outside the gene matches. The CDR3 contains 15 residues. CDR1 MNHEY and CDR2 SVGAGI come from the germline V gene. In nucleotides, the CDR3 is TGTGCCAGCAGTTATGGGACAGGCTCTGGAAACACCATATATTTT. Protein: CASSYGTGSGNTIYF.

V gene TRBV7-2 combines with J gene TRBJ2-3; 8 bases line up with TRBD2. Losses at the gene ends were 5 bases for V and 7 bases for J; bases not matched to a gene: 11. The CDR3 is 15 amino acids. Germline CDR1 and CDR2: SGHTA and FQGNSA. The CDR3 is CASSLNGGGHYTQYF. Written as DNA, the CDR3 is TGTGCCAGCAGCCTGAACGGGGGGGGCCATTATACGCAGTATTTT.

The chain joins TRBV4-3 to TRBJ2-2, with a tentative D call TRBD2 (7 bases). V lost 1 base and J lost 6, with 18 bases in between. The V gene's germline CDR1 is LGHNA and CDR2 YSLEER. The CDR3 sequence is 17 residues long. For the CDR3, the DNA is TGCGCCAGCAGCCAAGGGTGGGGGGGGGCCCTCCCCGGGGAGCTGTTTTTT. Its protein is CASSQGWGGALPGELFF.

The J gene is TRBJ1-1, the V gene TRBV5-1; no reliable D call. The V gene's germline CDR1 is SGHRS and CDR2 YFSETQ. This CDR3 contains 14 residues. Trimming shortened V by 0 bases and J by 4 bases, and 10 bases separated the two germline ends. CDR3 sequence (DNA): TGCGCCAGCAGCTTGGCCGGGGATGGCACTGAAGCTTTCTTT. Translation gives CASSLAGDGTEAFF.

CDR3 in amino acids: CASSAPRTGAYSGNTIYF. CDR3 nucleotides: TGTGCCAGCAGCGCCCCCCGGACAGGGGCCTACTCTGGAAACACCATATATTTT. This chain joins TRBV9 and TRBJ1-3; 9 bases line up with TRBD1. The junction had 10 bases not matched to a gene; V was cut back by 3 bases and J by 0 bases. The CDR3 runs to 18 residues. Germline lookup yields CDR1 SGDLS and CDR2 YYNGEE.

The rearrangement uses TRBV10-3 and TRBJ1-1; 7 bases are shared with TRBD1. V gave up 8 bases and J gave up 8 bases; unmatched junction bases: 8. The CDR3 consists of 12 residues. Per the germline V gene, CDR1 is ENHRY and CDR2 is SYGVKD. CDR3 coding DNA: TGTGCCATCGGGCCCCAGGGGGAGGAAGCTTTCTTT. This codes for CAIGPQGEEAFF.

The chain uses TRBV6-6 and TRBJ1-5; 7 nucleotides match TRBD1. V lost 6 bases, J lost 5 bases, and 10 bases stayed unmatched. The V gene's germline CDR1 is MNHNY and CDR2 SVGAGI (reference sequence). CDR3 size: 15 residues. CDR3 nucleotide sequence: TGTGCCAGCAGGCCCCGACAGGGTGGGGATCAGCCCCAGCATTTT. Translation: CASRPRQGGDQPQHF.

With regard to this clone: A junction end diverges from the germline sequence, so it may reflect a read error. The V and J genes are TRBV6-1 and TRBJ1-2; 9 bases align to TRBD1. Germline assignment: CDR1 MNHNS and CDR2 SASEGT. The CDR3 runs to 14 residues. For the CDR3, the DNA is TGTGCCAGCAGCGAAGACAGGGGGGTCTATGGCTACACCTTC. As protein: CASSEDRGVYGYTF.

This chain joins TRBV5-1 and TRBJ2-5, with D possibly being TRBD2 (5 bases). The CDR3 runs to 15 residues. The V and J ends lost 0 bases and 5 bases respectively, with 14 bases between them. CDR1 SGHRS and CDR2 YFSETQ come from the germline V gene. CDR3 sequence (DNA): TGCGCCAGCAGCTTGGTAGGCCGGACGGGGGAGACCCAGTACTTC. Residues: CASSLVGRTGETQYF.

The genes are TRBV5-1 and TRBJ1-4; TRBD1 might be the D (6 bases). This CDR3 has 15 amino acids. Looked up from germline, CDR1 is SGHRS and CDR2 is YFSETQ. Between the trimmed V and J ends, which lost 4 bases and 3 bases, there was a span of 13 bases. The CDR3 reads CASSGGQGPNEKLFF. CDR3 sequence (DNA): TGCGCCAGCAGCGGGGGCCAAGGCCCTAATGAAAAACTGTTTTTT.

This clone showed up just once. The chain employs TRBV11-1 and TRBJ2-5; TRBD2 matches 7 bases. The CDR3 has 12 amino acids. The junction had 4 bases not matched to a gene; V was cut back by 8 bases and J by 4 bases. Germline V gene lookup returns CDR1 SGHAT and CDR2 FQDESV (reference sequence). The CDR3 nucleotides are TGTGCCAGCGGGGGGGGATCAGAGACCCAGTACTTC. This codes for CASGGGSETQYF.

The sample holds one count of this clone. The chain is built from TRBV5-1 and TRBJ1-2; 10 bases map to TRBD1. Germline V gene sequence: CDR1 SGHRS, CDR2 YFSETQ. The V segment lost 4 bases and the J segment 6 bases; nucleotides outside the gene matches: 9. CDR3 length: 15 amino acids. The CDR3 nucleotides read TGCGCCAGCAGCCCCACCTCGACAGGGGGCCATGGCTACACCTTC. Amino acids: CASSPTSTGGHGYTF.

This clone was counted a few times. The chain uses TRBV27 and TRBJ2-7, with 8 bases that match TRBD1. This CDR3 has 13 amino acids. The germline gives CDR1 MNHEY, CDR2 SMNVEV (reference sequence). Trimming at V came to 2 bases and at J to 5 bases, leaving 2 bases not matched to a gene. The CDR3 DNA is TGTGCCAGCAGTTTAGGACAGGGAAACGAGCAGTACTTC. Its translation is CASSLGQGNEQYF.

This chain uses TRBV15 with TRBJ2-5, with 11 bases lining up with TRBD2. V lost 0 bases to trimming and J lost 8 bases; unmatched junction nucleotides: 2. Germline CDR1 and CDR2: LNHNV and YYDKDF (reference sequence). The length of the CDR3 is 14 residues. The CDR3 coding sequence is TGTGCCACCAGCAGAGATAGCGGGGGGGGAACCCAGTACTTC. Protein: CATSRDSGGGTQYF.

This chain connects TRBV4-1 to TRBJ2-7; D is perhaps TRBD1 (5 bases). The CDR3 consists of 13 residues. V lost 3 bases to trimming and J lost 2 bases, with 8 bases between them. Germline loops: CDR1 MGHRA, CDR2 YSYEKL. CDR3 sequence: CASSQTATYEQYF. The CDR3 DNA sequence: TGCGCCAGCAGCCAGACAGCCACCTACGAGCAGTACTTC.

The genes are TRBV2 and TRBJ2-2, with D possibly matching TRBD1 (5 bases). The germline V gene has CDR1 SNHLY and CDR2 FYNNEI. The CDR3 runs 15 residues. The ends were cut back, 8 bases at V and 0 bases at J, with 13 bases in the middle. This chain's CDR3 is CASRVGHPNTGELFF. DNA of the CDR3: TGTGCCAGCCGAGTTGGACACCCGAACACCGGGGAGCTGTTTTTT.

This clone has a single count. One end of the junction varies from germline; a read error may be responsible. The rearrangement joins TRBV10-1 to TRBJ1-2; D is unresolved. The CDR3 runs to 13 residues. The germline gives CDR1 WNHNN, CDR2 SYGVQD (reference sequence). The CDR3 nucleotides are TGCGCCAGCACTGAGGTCCCGTTCTATGGCTACACCTTC. Residues: CASTEVPFYGYTF.